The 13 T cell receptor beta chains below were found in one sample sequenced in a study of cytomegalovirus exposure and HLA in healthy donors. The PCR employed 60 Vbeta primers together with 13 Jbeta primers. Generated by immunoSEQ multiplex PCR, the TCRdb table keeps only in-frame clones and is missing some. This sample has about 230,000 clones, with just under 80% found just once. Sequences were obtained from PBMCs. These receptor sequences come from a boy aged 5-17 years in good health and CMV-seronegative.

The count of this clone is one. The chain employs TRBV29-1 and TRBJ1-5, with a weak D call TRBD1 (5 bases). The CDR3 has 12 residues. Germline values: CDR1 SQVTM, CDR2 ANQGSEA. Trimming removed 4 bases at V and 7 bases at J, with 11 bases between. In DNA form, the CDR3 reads TGCAGCGTTGGGGGGGGTTCCCAGCCCCAGCATTTT. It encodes CSVGGGSQPQHF.

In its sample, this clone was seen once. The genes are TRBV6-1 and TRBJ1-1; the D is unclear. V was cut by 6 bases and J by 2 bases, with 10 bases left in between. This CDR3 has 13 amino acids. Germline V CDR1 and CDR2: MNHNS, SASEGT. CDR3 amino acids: CASSPSHNTEAFF. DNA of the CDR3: TGTGCCAGCAGCCCATCCCATAACACTGAAGCTTTCTTT.

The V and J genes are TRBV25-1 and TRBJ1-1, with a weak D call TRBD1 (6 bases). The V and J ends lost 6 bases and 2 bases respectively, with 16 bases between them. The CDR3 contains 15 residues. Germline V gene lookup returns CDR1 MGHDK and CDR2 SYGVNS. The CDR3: CASRRRLQGNTEAFF. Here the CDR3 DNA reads TGTGCCAGCAGGCGGAGGTTACAGGGTAACACTGAAGCTTTCTTT.

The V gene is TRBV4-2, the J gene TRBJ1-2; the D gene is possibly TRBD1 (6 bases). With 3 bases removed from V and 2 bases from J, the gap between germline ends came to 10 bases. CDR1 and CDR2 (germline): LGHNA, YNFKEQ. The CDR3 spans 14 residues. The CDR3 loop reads CASSHRTANYGYTF. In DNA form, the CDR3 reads TGTGCCAGCAGCCACCGGACAGCGAACTATGGCTACACCTTC.

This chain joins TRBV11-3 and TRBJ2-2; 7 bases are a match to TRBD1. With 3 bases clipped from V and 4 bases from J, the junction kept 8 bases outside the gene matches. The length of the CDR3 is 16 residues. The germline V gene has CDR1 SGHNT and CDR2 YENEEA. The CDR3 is CASSFKGAFGTGELFF. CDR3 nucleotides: TGTGCCAGCAGCTTTAAGGGGGCGTTCGGCACCGGGGAGCTGTTTTTT.

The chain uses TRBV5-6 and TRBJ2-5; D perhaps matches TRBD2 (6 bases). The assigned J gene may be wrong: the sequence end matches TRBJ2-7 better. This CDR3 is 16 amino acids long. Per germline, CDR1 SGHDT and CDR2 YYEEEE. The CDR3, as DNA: TGTGCCAGCAGCTACACTGGCGGGGCAGGGATCTACGAGCAGTACTTC. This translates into CASSYTGGAGIYEQYF.

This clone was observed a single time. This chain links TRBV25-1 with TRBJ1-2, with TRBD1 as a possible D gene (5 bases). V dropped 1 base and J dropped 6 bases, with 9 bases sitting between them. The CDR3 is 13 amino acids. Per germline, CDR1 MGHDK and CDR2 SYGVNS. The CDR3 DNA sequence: TGTGCCAGCAGTGAATTGACCAGGGATGGCTACACCTTC. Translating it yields CASSELTRDGYTF.

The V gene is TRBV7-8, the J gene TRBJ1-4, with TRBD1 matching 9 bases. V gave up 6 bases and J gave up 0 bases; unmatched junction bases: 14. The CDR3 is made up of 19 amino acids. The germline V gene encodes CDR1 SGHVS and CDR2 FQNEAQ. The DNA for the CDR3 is TGTGCCAGCAGTCCAAGAGGACAGGGGCGACTAGCAACTAATGAAAAACTGTTTTTT. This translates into CASSPRGQGRLATNEKLFF.

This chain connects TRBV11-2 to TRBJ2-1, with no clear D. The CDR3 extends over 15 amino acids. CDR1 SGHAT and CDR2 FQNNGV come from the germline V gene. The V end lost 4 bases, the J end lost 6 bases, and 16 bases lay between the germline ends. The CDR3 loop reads CASSSPQIRINEQFF. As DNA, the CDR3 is TGTGCCAGCAGCTCCCCACAAATCCGTATCAATGAGCAGTTCTTC.

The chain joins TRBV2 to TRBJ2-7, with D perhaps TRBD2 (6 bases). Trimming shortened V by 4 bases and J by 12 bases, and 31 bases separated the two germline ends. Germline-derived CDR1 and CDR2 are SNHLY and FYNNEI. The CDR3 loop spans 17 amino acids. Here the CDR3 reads CASSVMTPGLGGSSPYF. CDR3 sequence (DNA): TGTGCCAGCAGTGTCATGACTCCAGGCCTCGGGGGTTCAAGTCCGTACTTC.

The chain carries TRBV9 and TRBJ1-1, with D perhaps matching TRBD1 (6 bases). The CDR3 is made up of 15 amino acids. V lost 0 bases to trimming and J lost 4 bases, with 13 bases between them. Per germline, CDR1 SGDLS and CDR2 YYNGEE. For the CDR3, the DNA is TGTGCCAGCAGCGTAGAGGGGGGGTTGCGCACTGAAGCTTTCTTT. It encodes CASSVEGGLRTEAFF.

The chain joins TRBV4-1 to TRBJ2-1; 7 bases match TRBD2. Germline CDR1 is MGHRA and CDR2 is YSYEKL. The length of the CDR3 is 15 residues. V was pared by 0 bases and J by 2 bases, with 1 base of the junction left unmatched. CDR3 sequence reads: CASSQETSPYNEQFF. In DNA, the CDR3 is TGCGCCAGCAGCCAAGAGACTAGCCCCTACAATGAGCAGTTCTTC.

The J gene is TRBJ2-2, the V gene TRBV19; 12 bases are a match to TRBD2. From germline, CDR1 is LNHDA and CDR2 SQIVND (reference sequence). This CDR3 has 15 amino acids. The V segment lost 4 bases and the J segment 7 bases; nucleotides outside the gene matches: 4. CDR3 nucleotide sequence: TGTGCCAGTAGTACACTAGCGGGAGGTGTCGGGGAGCTGTTTTTT. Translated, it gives CASSTLAGGVGELFF.